This T cell receptor (beta chain) was sequenced in a study of T cell responses to AZD1222 COVID-19 vaccine. Study outcomes and limitations: White British people made up most donors, females outnumbered males, and clonal diversity was possibly underestimated. Baseline seropositives among AZD1222 recipients totaled only 5 or 6.

Assay used: immunoSEQ multiplex PCR; TCRdb lists only in-frame clones, some missing. The top ten clones hold approximately 5% of a sample with about 66,000 clones, 88% of them seen once. Worth noting for this clone: Its antigen is still unknown.

The V end lost 0 bases, the J end lost 3 bases, and 13 bases lay between the germline ends. The CDR3 length is 15 residues. Germline loops: CDR1 SGHRS, CDR2 YFSETQ. Here the sequenced sample was peripheral blood, taken 28 days after the second dose of the MenACWY control vaccine. The sequence was obtained from an adult who received the MenACWY meningococcal vaccine as a control. This chain connects TRBV5-1 to TRBJ2-7; TRBD1 is a possible D gene (6 bases). This CDR3 is CASSLVPGQNYEQYF. DNA of the CDR3: TGCGCCAGCAGCTTGGTTCCTGGACAGAACTACGAGCAGTACTTC.